This T cell receptor (beta chain) was documented in a study of CXCR3 chemokines and chemotherapy response in bladder cancer. TCRdb fed the PCR reads into MiXCR, producing one record per CDR3 protein. The table has over 10,000 distinct CDR3 sequences, around 12% seen once. This CDR3 is 14 amino acids long. Trimming left V 1 base short and J 4 bases short, with 10 bases between. The specimen was taken from a patient whose treatment included neoadjuvant chemotherapy. The chain employs TRBV12-3 or TRBV12-4 and TRBJ2-5; D uncertain. The sequence was collected from a human donor with bladder cancer that did not respond to neoadjuvant chemotherapy. The CDR3 protein is CASSLGHYLETQYF. CDR3 nucleotides: TGTGCCAGCAGTTTAGGACATTACCTAGAGACCCAGTACTTC.